These T cell receptor beta chains were read from a single sample in a study of blood T cell repertoires in COVID-19. Only in-frame clones appear in the TCRdb table, and some are missing; sequencing was by immunoSEQ multiplex PCR. The sample yields tens of thousands of clones, roughly 88% seen once. The sample was peripheral blood. The receptor set was obtained from a man aged 50 to 60 with acute or convalescent COVID-19. The CDR3 runs from the conserved cysteine through the conserved F or W. The D gene is left open where the match is weak. Clone size is given for some rows only: seen once, a few or many times, or a class if the clone is expanded.

j_call | v_call | d_call | clone_size | cdr3_aa | cdr3_nt
TRBJ2-5 | TRBV19 | - | - | CASSISYRVETQYF | TGTGCCAGTAGTATATCTTACAGGGTTGAGACCCAGTACTTC
TRBJ1-1 | TRBV19 | - | - | CASMKTGMTEAFF | TGTGCCAGTATGAAAACAGGGATGACTGAAGCTTTCTTT
TRBJ2-6 | TRBV19 | TRBD1 | - | CASSIDLYGTGVGANVLTF | TGTGCCAGTAGTATAGATCTCTACGGGACAGGGGTTGGGGCCAACGTCCTGACTTTC
TRBJ1-2 | TRBV28 | TRBD1 | - | CASSPDRVYGYTF | TGTGCCAGCAGTCCTGACAGGGTTTATGGCTACACCTTC
TRBJ1-2 | TRBV5-1 | TRBD1 | - | CASSFFPGQWGYTF | TGCGCCAGCAGCTTCTTCCCGGGACAGTGGGGCTACACCTTC
TRBJ2-7 | TRBV7-9 | TRBD1 | - | CASTPGQGANEQYF | TGTGCCAGCACCCCGGGACAGGGGGCGAACGAGCAGTACTTC
TRBJ1-6 | TRBV27 | TRBD1 | - | CASSFPGGVIYNSPLHF | TGTGCCAGCAGTTTTCCAGGGGGTGTTATTTATAATTCACCCCTCCACTTT
TRBJ2-7 | TRBV5-6 | TRBD2 | - | CASSPTSAHEQYF | TGTGCCAGCAGCCCGACTAGCGCCCACGAGCAGTACTTC
TRBJ1-5 | TRBV4-1 | TRBD1 | - | CASSQSVGQAGNQPQHF | TGCGCCAGCAGCCAAAGCGTTGGACAGGCGGGCAATCAGCCCCAGCATTTT
TRBJ2-7 | TRBV29-1 | TRBD1 | - | CSVYRQGSYEQYF | TGCAGCGTTTATAGACAGGGCTCCTACGAGCAGTACTTC
TRBJ1-5 | TRBV6-6 | - | - | CASSYSEINQPQHF | TGTGCCAGCAGTTACTCAGAGATTAATCAGCCCCAGCATTTT
TRBJ2-3 | TRBV2 | TRBD1 | - | CADRQGGTDTQYF | TGTGCCGATAGACAGGGGGGCACAGATACGCAGTATTTT
TRBJ2-2 | TRBV10-1 | - | few | CASSDLVWGGLNTGELFF | TGCGCCAGCAGTGACCTCGTTTGGGGGGGCCTCAACACCGGGGAGCTGTTTTTT
TRBJ2-3 | TRBV5-1 | TRBD2 | - | CASSRRGAGGTDTQYF | TGCGCCAGCAGCCGTCGGGGAGCGGGGGGCACAGATACGCAGTATTTT
TRBJ1-5 | TRBV19 | TRBD1 | few | CASSLHGTGGSQPQHF | TGTGCCAGTAGTCTTCACGGGACAGGGGGTAGTCAGCCCCAGCATTTT
TRBJ1-4 | TRBV30 | - | - | CAWSVLGEKLFF | TGTGCCTGGAGTGTACTAGGCGAAAAACTGTTTTTT
TRBJ2-1 | TRBV6-5 | - | - | CASSQQGYEQFF | TGTGCCAGCAGTCAACAGGGCTATGAGCAGTTCTTC
TRBJ1-1 | TRBV28 | TRBD1 | - | CASSAGTVEAFF | TGTGCCAGCAGCGCCGGGACAGTTGAAGCTTTCTTT
TRBJ2-1 | TRBV9 | - | once | CASSAQILANEQFF | TGTGCCAGCAGCGCCCAAATACTAGCCAATGAGCAGTTCTTC
TRBJ1-2 | TRBV6-5 | - | - | CASRSSGRGSAGYTF | TGTGCCAGCAGATCCTCCGGCAGGGGCTCTGCTGGCTACACCTTC
TRBJ2-3 | TRBV5-5 | - | - | CASSFLGQSFTDTQYF | TGTGCCAGCAGCTTTCTCGGACAGTCGTTCACAGATACGCAGTATTTT
TRBJ2-7 | TRBV11-2 | TRBD1 | - | CASSETGTVTYEQYF | TGTGCCAGCAGCGAGACCGGGACAGTGACCTACGAGCAGTACTTC
TRBJ1-2 | TRBV6-5 | TRBD1 | - | CASTRTGEGGGYTF | TGTGCCAGCACCCGGACAGGGGAGGGTGGTGGCTACACCTTC
TRBJ2-7 | TRBV5-5 | TRBD1 | - | CASSTPRQGSYEQYF | TGTGCCAGCAGTACCCCCAGACAGGGCTCCTACGAGCAGTACTTC
TRBJ2-3 | TRBV27 | - | - | CASSLEGPTDTQYF | TGTGCCAGCAGTTTGGAGGGGCCAACAGATACGCAGTATTTT
TRBJ1-2 | TRBV2 | TRBD1 | few | CASSVGQSINYGYTF | TGTGCCAGCAGTGTGGGACAGAGCATTAACTATGGCTACACCTTC
TRBJ2-5 | TRBV7-2 | - | - | CASSLGPQETQYF | TGTGCCAGCAGCTTAGGTCCGCAAGAGACCCAGTACTTC
TRBJ1-1 | TRBV5-6 | - | - | CASRKSLVQAFEAFF | TGTGCCAGCAGAAAGAGCCTGGTTCAGGCTTTTGAAGCTTTCTTT
TRBJ2-3 | TRBV24-1 | TRBD1 | - | CATSQGADTQYF | TGTGCCACCAGCCAGGGGGCGGATACGCAGTATTTT
TRBJ1-1 | TRBV5-1 | - | - | CASSLAAGAEAFF | TGCGCCAGCAGCTTGGCCGCAGGGGCTGAAGCTTTCTTT
TRBJ2-1 | TRBV18 | TRBD1 | - | CASSRDRGYNEQFF | TGTGCCAGCTCACGGGACAGGGGTTACAATGAGCAGTTCTTC
TRBJ2-2 | TRBV11-2 | - | - | CASSLVMGRRTGELFF | TGTGCCAGCAGCTTAGTTATGGGGAGGAGGACCGGGGAGCTGTTTTTT
TRBJ1-2 | TRBV7-9 | - | - | CASRPLIGPSGYTF | TGTGCCAGCAGACCTCTAATCGGTCCAAGTGGCTACACCTTC
TRBJ2-1 | TRBV10-3 | - | once | CAISPGGGGSEQFF | TGTGCCATCAGCCCAGGAGGGGGGGGCAGTGAGCAGTTCTTC
TRBJ1-1 | TRBV6-5 | - | once | CASKQLYTEAFF | TGTGCCAGCAAACAGCTTTACACTGAAGCTTTCTTT
TRBJ2-5 | TRBV9 | - | - | CASSVGGGKETQYF | TGTGCCAGCAGCGTAGGAGGGGGAAAAGAGACCCAGTACTTC
TRBJ1-6 | TRBV7-3 | - | - | CASSQLGSGSPLHF | TGTGCCAGCAGCCAACTTGGTTCAGGTTCACCCCTCCACTTT
TRBJ1-1 | TRBV4-1 | - | - | CASQGEDTEAFF | TGCGCCAGCCAAGGGGAGGACACTGAAGCTTTCTTT
TRBJ2-1 | TRBV19 | - | - | CASSRRGINNEQFF | TGTGCCAGTTCAAGACGGGGGATAAACAATGAGCAGTTCTTC
TRBJ1-1 | TRBV5-4 | - | - | CASSLKTAGTEAFF | TGTGCCAGCAGCTTGAAGACAGCTGGAACTGAAGCTTTCTTT
TRBJ2-7 | TRBV15 | - | few | CATSRELAVSYEQYF | TGTGCCACCAGCAGAGAGTTGGCAGTCTCCTACGAGCAGTACTTC
TRBJ2-1 | TRBV2 | TRBD1 | - | CASSLGQGSYNEQFF | TGTGCCAGCAGTTTGGGACAGGGGTCCTACAATGAGCAGTTCTTC
TRBJ2-5 | TRBV4-1 | - | - | CASSQETTGRQTQYF | TGCGCCAGCAGCCAAGAAACGACAGGGAGGCAGACCCAGTACTTC
TRBJ2-3 | TRBV11-2 | TRBD2 | once | CASSLELAGGTDTQYF | TGTGCCAGCAGCTTAGAACTAGCGGGGGGCACAGATACGCAGTATTTT
TRBJ2-7 | TRBV5-6 | - | - | CASYRDRQYEQYF | TGTGCCAGCTATAGAGACAGGCAATACGAGCAGTACTTC
TRBJ2-2 | TRBV10-1 | TRBD1 | - | CASSYYTGGTGELFF | TGCGCCAGCAGTTATTATACAGGGGGCACCGGGGAGCTGTTTTTT
TRBJ1-4 | TRBV10-3 | - | once | CAISESAALATNEKLFF | TGTGCCATCAGTGAGTCAGCGGCACTTGCAACTAATGAAAAACTGTTTTTT
TRBJ1-6 | TRBV28 | - | - | CASSNGRGNSPLHF | TGTGCCAGCAGCAACGGAAGGGGAAATTCACCCCTCCACTTT
TRBJ1-2 | TRBV28 | - | - | CASSLAGDRGYTF | TGTGCCAGCAGTCTGGCAGGGGATCGTGGCTACACCTTC
TRBJ1-2 | TRBV20-1 | - | - | CSASNSNYGYTF | TGCAGTGCTAGTAACAGTAACTATGGCTACACCTTC
TRBJ1-6 | TRBV28 | - | - | CASHGTVVFLHF | TGTGCCAGCCATGGGACTGTTGTTTTCCTCCACTTT
TRBJ2-7 | TRBV6-1 | TRBD1 | - | CASSESGQAYEQYF | TGTGCCAGCAGTGAAAGTGGACAGGCCTACGAGCAGTACTTC
TRBJ1-2 | TRBV6-5 | - | - | CASRPPGHNHGYTF | TGTGCCAGCAGACCCCCGGGACACAATCATGGCTACACCTTC